Below are 17 T cell receptor beta chains sequenced from a single sample in a study of blood T cell repertoires in COVID-19. Sequencing used immunoSEQ multiplex PCR; TCRdb keeps in-frame clones, though not all of them. The sample carries around 140,000 clones, 80% to 90% recorded once. Sequencing was done on a sample of peripheral blood. These TCRs come from a woman between 45 and 60 years old with active or convalescent COVID-19.

This chain links TRBV12-3 or TRBV12-4 with TRBJ1-5, with D maybe TRBD1 (6 bases). The CDR3 covers 13 residues. V lost 2 bases and J 5 bases, leaving 7 bases between the germline ends. The CDR3 sequence: CASSLKGDQPQHF. In nucleotides, the CDR3 is TGTGCCAGCAGTTTAAAGGGGGATCAGCCCCAGCATTTT.

The rearrangement links TRBV9 to TRBJ2-4; no definite D call. This CDR3 is 14 amino acids long. V gave up 4 bases and J gave up 8 bases, with 16 bases separating them. In germline, CDR1 is SGDLS, CDR2 YYNGEE. The chain's CDR3 is CASSPRRNWDIQYF. The CDR3, as DNA: TGTGCCAGCAGCCCGAGGCGGAATTGGGACATTCAGTACTTC.

The chain carries TRBV2 and TRBJ2-7; TRBD1 matches at 9 bases. Germline assignment: CDR1 SNHLY and CDR2 FYNNEI. After removal of 6 bases from V and 3 bases from J, the junction contained 9 bases not matched to a gene. The CDR3 is made up of 15 amino acids. The CDR3, as DNA: TGTGCCAGCAGAAACCGGGACAGGGCTCACTACGAGCAGTACTTC. Protein: CASRNRDRAHYEQYF.

This chain uses TRBV11-3 with TRBJ1-1; D gene unclear. CDR1 is SGHNT and CDR2 is YENEEA in the germline V gene. The CDR3 runs to 13 residues. The ends were cut back, 2 bases at V and 2 bases at J, with 6 bases in the middle. The CDR3 DNA sequence: TGTGCCAGCAGCTTACTAGTCAACACTGAAGCTTTCTTT. This sequence encodes CASSLLVNTEAFF.

The chain joins TRBV7-9 to TRBJ1-6, with D perhaps TRBD1 (6 bases). CDR3 length: 14 residues. CDR1 is SEHNR, CDR2 FQNEAQ, per germline (reference sequence). V lost 7 bases to trimming and J lost 7 bases, with 14 bases between them. The CDR3 region has the DNA TGTGCCAGCACCGCGACGGGGGGCAATTCACCCCTCCACTTT. Its translation: CASTATGGNSPLHF.

The rearrangement uses TRBV12-3 or TRBV12-4 and TRBJ1-1; D perhaps matches TRBD1 (5 bases). This CDR3 has 12 amino acids. The V end was cut by 2 bases, the J end by 7 bases, with 8 bases between. CDR3 region: CASSLQGYEAFF. In nucleotides, the CDR3 is TGTGCCAGCAGTTTACAGGGATATGAAGCTTTCTTT.

This chain uses TRBV6-5 with TRBJ2-1; 9 bases map to TRBD2. The CDR3 runs to 14 residues. From germline, CDR1 is MNHEY and CDR2 SVGAGI. V shed 10 bases and J 6 bases; nucleotides not matched to a gene: 10. The CDR3 protein is CATSAGGDGNEQFF. The CDR3 DNA reads as TGTGCCACCTCAGCGGGAGGCGACGGCAATGAGCAGTTCTTC.

This chain joins TRBV10-3 and TRBJ1-5, with a weak D call TRBD1 (6 bases). Germline V gene data show CDR1 as ENHRY and CDR2 as SYGVKD. The V gene lost 10 bases and the J gene lost 5 bases, with 15 bases spanning the gap. This CDR3 comprises 13 residues. The CDR3 spells CATQWGRDQPQHF. CDR3 bases: TGTGCCACTCAATGGGGGCGGGATCAGCCCCAGCATTTT.

V is TRBV4-2 and J is TRBJ2-2, with a tentative D call TRBD2 (5 bases). Germline V gene data show CDR1 as LGHNA and CDR2 as YNFKEQ. Trimming removed 8 bases from V and 2 bases from J, with 12 bases in between. The CDR3 loop spans 14 amino acids. CDR3 residues: CASEDRGNTGELFF. CDR3 DNA sequence: TGTGCCAGCGAAGACCGGGGTAACACCGGGGAGCTGTTTTTT.

The V and J genes are TRBV2 and TRBJ1-6; 8 bases match TRBD1. Germline CDR1 reads SNHLY; CDR2 reads FYNNEI. V lost 7 bases to trimming and J lost 9 bases; unmatched junction nucleotides: 11. The CDR3 is 15 amino acids. This CDR3 reads CASTLDREAGSPLHF. The CDR3 coding sequence is TGTGCCAGCACCTTGGACAGGGAGGCTGGTTCACCCCTCCACTTT.

The gene calls are TRBV7-2 and TRBJ1-6, with 7 bases that match TRBD1. The CDR3 is 15 residues long. Per the germline V gene, CDR1 is SGHTA and CDR2 is FQGNSA. Trimming took 2 bases from V and 7 from J; bases not matched to a gene: 5. The CDR3 DNA is TGTGCCAGCAGCTTATACATGACAGGGAATTCACCCCTCCACTTT. Translating gives CASSLYMTGNSPLHF.

The CDR3, as DNA: TGCGCCAGCAGCTTGGGGGACAGGGTTTCACCCCTCCACTTT. Translation gives CASSLGDRVSPLHF. This chain uses TRBV5-1 with TRBJ1-6; TRBD1 aligns across 9 bases. The CDR3 is 14 residues long. The V segment lost 0 bases and the J segment 9 bases; nucleotides outside the gene matches: 1. Germline V lookup: CDR1 SGHRS, CDR2 YFSETQ.

The chain uses TRBV30 and TRBJ1-2, with D uncertain. The CDR3 runs to 10 residues. V dropped 3 bases and J dropped 13 bases, with 12 bases sitting between them. The germline V gene encodes CDR1 GTSNPN and CDR2 SVGIG (reference sequence). In DNA form, the CDR3 reads TGTGCCTGGAGGATGAGAGGGCTCACCTTC. Translation: CAWRMRGLTF.

This chain connects TRBV27 to TRBJ1-1; unclear D gene. Trimming took 4 bases from V and 0 from J, leaving 3 bases between them. Germline V lookup: CDR1 MNHEY, CDR2 SMNVEV (reference sequence). The CDR3 covers 12 residues. CDR3 in DNA: TGTGCCAGCAGTTCTGTGAACACTGAAGCTTTCTTT. Residues: CASSSVNTEAFF.

This clone has only one observation. The rearrangement joins TRBV5-1 to TRBJ2-1; possibly TRBD2 for D (6 bases). The length of the CDR3 is 15 residues. Looked up from germline, CDR1 is SGHRS and CDR2 is YFSETQ. Trimming took 0 bases from V and 12 from J, leaving 19 bases between them. The CDR3 nucleotides read TGCGCCAGCAGCTTGGCCCGCTCATTAGCGGAGGGGCAGTTCTTC. It codes for CASSLARSLAEGQFF. Together with reference TRBV5-1 and TRBJ2-1, the CDR3 gives the full variable domain: KAGVTQTPRYLIKTRGQQVTLSCSPISGHRSVSWYQQTPGQGLQFLFEYFSETQRNKGNFPGRFSGRQFSNSRSEMNVSTLELGDSALYLCASSLARSLAEGQFFGPGTRLTVL.

This chain uses TRBV7-9 with TRBJ1-4; TRBD1 agrees at 7 bases. Germline V gene sequence: CDR1 SEHNR, CDR2 FQNEAQ (reference sequence). The CDR3 covers 13 residues. V lost 4 bases and J lost 5; bases outside the gene matches: 1. In DNA, the CDR3 is TGTGCCAGCAGCTGGGGACAGAATGAAAAACTGTTTTTT. Translating gives CASSWGQNEKLFF.

This clone was counted once. J is TRBJ2-1 and V is TRBV7-3; 7 positions agree with TRBD2. Per germline, CDR1 SGHTA and CDR2 FQGTGA. This CDR3 has 17 residues. The ends lost 1 base at V and 4 bases at J; junction bases unmatched: 10. In DNA, the CDR3 is TGTGCCAGCAGCTTAAACGGGAGGATTTCCTTGTACAATGAGCAGTTCTTC. This translates into CASSLNGRISLYNEQFF.